These 17 T cell receptor beta chains originate from one sample sequenced in a study of early T cells in non-severe SARS-CoV-2 infection. TCRdb ran MiXCR on the 5' RACE reads and lists one entry per CDR3 protein. This table holds about 50,000 distinct CDR3 sequences, 13% found once. The sequenced sample consisted of whole blood. These receptors originate from an adult who was a healthcare worker with PCR-confirmed SARS-CoV-2 infection or an uninfected control (not recorded which).

A single count supports this clonotype. V and J are TRBV28 and TRBJ1-1; D gene unclear. The CDR3 is made up of 15 amino acids. The germline CDR1 and CDR2 sequences are MDHEN and SYDVKM. Trimming shortened V by 6 bases and J by 0 bases, and 14 bases separated the two germline ends. CDR3 region: CASSLMTSLNTEAFF. The CDR3 DNA is TGTGCCAGCAGCCTGATGACAAGCTTGAACACTGAAGCTTTCTTT. The full variable domain, with the rest looked up from reference TRBV28 and TRBJ1-1, is DVKVTQSSRYLVKRTGEKVFLECVQDMDHENMFWYRQDPGLGLRLIYFSYDVKMKEKGDIPEGYSVSREKKERFSLILESASTNQTSMYLCASSLMTSLNTEAFFGQGTRLTVV.

Relative to its sample, this clonotype is medium-sized. The chain uses TRBV7-2 and TRBJ2-3; no clear D gene. This CDR3 comprises 14 residues. CDR1 and CDR2 from the germline V gene are SGHTA and FQGNSA. Trimming cost V 0 bases and J 3 bases, with 7 bases left between them. CDR3 sequence reads: CASSLAGLTDTQYF. DNA of the CDR3: TGTGCCAGCAGCTTAGCTGGGTTGACAGATACGCAGTATTTT.

V is TRBV6-6 and J is TRBJ2-7; D may be TRBD2 (5 bases). The germline V gene has CDR1 MNHNY and CDR2 SVGAGI (reference sequence). The CDR3 has 15 amino acids. Trimming removed 5 bases from V and 7 bases from J, with 21 bases in between. The CDR3 protein is CASSPAEGRNKEQYF. In DNA form, the CDR3 reads TGTGCCAGCAGTCCCGCCGAGGGCAGGAACAAAGAGCAGTACTTC.

This clonotype was detected many times. The CDR3 DNA follows: TGCAGTGCTAGAAGGGAGGGCACTGAAGCTTTCTTT. Protein product: CSARREGTEAFF. V and J are TRBV20-1 and TRBJ1-1; D unclear. The V end was cut by 2 bases, the J end by 4 bases, with 8 bases between. Germline lookup yields CDR1 DFQATT and CDR2 SNEGSKA (reference sequence). CDR3 length: 12 amino acids.

This clonotype appeared many times. This chain uses TRBV12-5 with TRBJ2-3; unclear D gene. Germline V lookup: CDR1 LGHNT, CDR2 FRNRAP. This CDR3 is 13 amino acids long. V was shortened by 1 base and J by 4 bases, with 6 bases between the two germline ends. The CDR3 DNA sequence: TGTGCTAGTGGTTTGGATCACCCAGATACGCAGTATTTT. It is translated as CASGLDHPDTQYF.

This chain connects TRBV7-9 to TRBJ1-4, with 7 bases lining up with TRBD1. CDR1 SEHNR and CDR2 FQNEAQ come from the germline V gene (reference sequence). After removal of 5 bases from V and 5 bases from J, the junction contained 2 bases not matched to a gene. This CDR3 spans 13 amino acids. The chain's CDR3 is CASSPQGNEKLFF. CDR3 nucleotides: TGTGCCAGCAGCCCACAGGGGAATGAAAAACTGTTTTTT.

In its sample, this clonotype was seen many times. J is TRBJ2-1 and V is TRBV28; 9 bases match TRBD2. V was clipped by 4 bases and J by 2 bases; unmatched bases: 3. CDR3 length: 15 amino acids. Looked up from germline, CDR1 is MDHEN and CDR2 is SYDVKM. CDR3 nucleotide sequence: TGTGCCAGCAGTTCTAGCGGGATAGCCTACAATGAGCAGTTCTTC. It codes for CASSSSGIAYNEQFF.

This clonotype was detected many times. J is TRBJ2-2 and V is TRBV7-3; D is unresolved. Germline V gene lookup returns CDR1 SGHTA and CDR2 FQGTGA. V was clipped by 5 bases and J by 3 bases, with 10 bases between them. CDR3 length equals 14 residues. CDR3: CASSKQPYTGELFF. CDR3 coding DNA: TGTGCCAGCAGCAAACAACCCTACACCGGGGAGCTGTTTTTT.

The V and J genes are TRBV5-1 and TRBJ2-7, with D perhaps TRBD2 (6 bases). The V end lost 4 bases, the J end lost 5 bases, and 16 bases lay between the germline ends. The CDR3 extends over 14 amino acids. Germline V lookup: CDR1 SGHRS, CDR2 YFSETQ. This CDR3 is CASSAIAARHEQYF. The CDR3, as DNA: TGCGCCAGCAGCGCAATAGCGGCTCGCCACGAGCAGTACTTC.

The V gene is TRBV15, the J gene TRBJ1-4; D gene ambiguous. This CDR3 comprises 15 residues. V lost 3 bases, J lost 4 bases, and 12 bases lay in between. The germline V gene has CDR1 LNHNV and CDR2 YYDKDF (reference sequence). CDR3 sequence reads: CATSSFRAHNEKLFF. CDR3 DNA: TGTGCCACCAGCAGTTTTCGGGCGCATAATGAAAAACTGTTTTTT.

The table lists this clonotype with a few counts. V and J are TRBV6-1 and TRBJ2-7; D not resolved. The CDR3 is 12 residues long. In germline, CDR1 is MNHNS, CDR2 SASEGT. V gave up 0 bases and J gave up 3 bases, with 3 bases separating them. CDR3 in amino acids: CASSEARYEQYF. The CDR3 nucleotides are TGTGCCAGCAGTGAAGCACGCTACGAGCAGTACTTC.

This clonotype was seen repeatedly, ten times or more. This chain joins TRBV7-9 and TRBJ1-1; a possible D gene is TRBD1 (6 bases). V was clipped by 3 bases and J by 5 bases, with 10 bases between them. This CDR3 is 13 amino acids long. Germline CDR1 reads SEHNR; CDR2 reads FQNEAQ (reference sequence). CDR3 region: CASSFRGPTEAFF. The CDR3 region has the DNA TGTGCCAGCAGCTTCCGGGGGCCTACTGAAGCTTTCTTT.

On this clonotype itself: A much larger clone lies one base from this, so it may be a read error. The rearrangement links TRBV24-1 to TRBJ1-1; no reliable D call. Germline V gene sequence: CDR1 KGHDR, CDR2 SFDVKD. Trimming took off 2 bases at V and 6 bases at J, with 12 bases between the two ends. CDR3 length: 14 amino acids. The CDR3 sequence: CATSDSGRYSEAFF. The CDR3 nucleotides read TGTGCCACCAGTGATTCCGGTCGTTACTCTGAAGCTTTCTTT.

There are many counts of this clonotype. This rearrangement joins TRBV29-1 to TRBJ2-7, with D tentatively TRBD1 or TRBD2 (6 bases each). The CDR3 totals 13 residues. Germline CDR1 and CDR2: SQVTM and ANQGSEA. Trimming took off 3 bases at V and 7 bases at J, with 16 bases between the two ends. CDR3 nucleotides: TGCAGCGTTGACGGCAGGGGACTCGATGAGCAGTACTTC. This codes for CSVDGRGLDEQYF.

The sample holds many counts of this clonotype. The chain carries TRBV18 and TRBJ2-2, with no clear D. Germline CDR1 and CDR2: KGHSH and LQKENI. This CDR3 comprises 17 residues. The ends were cut back, 2 bases at V and 3 bases at J, with 16 bases in the middle. For the CDR3, the DNA is TGTGCCAGCTCACCAAGGGAAGCAGCACTTGACACCGGGGAGCTGTTTTTT. It translates to CASSPREAALDTGELFF.

The chain is built from TRBV11-1 and TRBJ2-2; 10 bases fit TRBD1. Per germline, CDR1 SGHAT and CDR2 FQDESV (reference sequence). The CDR3 contains 16 residues. V dropped 5 bases and J dropped 5; count of bases not matched to a gene: 8. The CDR3 loop is CASSLGTGEWTGELFF. The CDR3 region has the DNA TGTGCCAGCAGCCTAGGGACAGGGGAATGGACCGGGGAGCTGTTTTTT.

This chain uses TRBV29-1 with TRBJ2-7; the D gene is possibly TRBD1 (6 bases). Germline V lookup: CDR1 SQVTM, CDR2 ANQGSEA. The length of the CDR3 is 11 residues. The V and J ends lost 4 bases and 7 bases respectively, with 11 bases between them. The CDR3 loop reads CSVGTQGEQYF. CDR3 bases: TGCAGCGTTGGGACCCAGGGGGAGCAGTACTTC.